Listed here are 7 T cell receptor beta chains from one sample, sequenced in a study of control samples from healthy donors and cancer patients. Assay: immunoSEQ multiplex PCR; the TCRdb copy retains only in-frame clones and omits some. The table includes 390,000 or so clones, 90% detected once. The specimen was PBMCs. The receptors derive from a man between 40 and 49 years old with head and neck cancer.

The chain links TRBV29-1 to TRBJ1-2, with D perhaps matching TRBD1 (5 bases). Germline V gives CDR1 SQVTM, CDR2 ANQGSEA. The CDR3 is 15 residues long. With 4 bases removed from V and 0 bases from J, the gap between germline ends came to 15 bases. The CDR3 loop is CSVAGTPKANYGYTF. The CDR3 region has the DNA TGCAGCGTTGCCGGGACGCCGAAAGCTAACTATGGCTACACCTTC.

The chain uses TRBV4-2 and TRBJ1-1, with D hard to call. This CDR3 spans 14 amino acids. The V and J ends lost 3 bases and 1 base respectively, with 9 bases between them. Germline V gives CDR1 LGHNA, CDR2 YNFKEQ. CDR3 in amino acids: CASSQMDANTEAFF. CDR3 nucleotide sequence: TGTGCCAGCAGCCAGATGGATGCGAACACTGAAGCTTTCTTT.

The chain links TRBV27 to TRBJ2-2; unclear D gene. CDR3 length: 12 residues. Germline V CDR1 and CDR2: MNHEY, SMNVEV (reference sequence). The V end was cut by 3 bases, the J end by 8 bases, with 7 bases between. The CDR3 region is CASSFRMGELFF. The CDR3, as DNA: TGTGCCAGCAGTTTCCGTATGGGGGAGCTGTTTTTT.

A word on this clone: The identical CDR3 is also encoded by other nucleotide sequences in the sample. The DNA for the CDR3 is TGTGCCAGCAGCGTAGTTAGCGGAGGCTACAATGAGCAGTTCTTC. As protein: CASSVVSGGYNEQFF. This chain uses TRBV9 with TRBJ2-1; TRBD2 is a possible D gene (6 bases). This CDR3 is built from 15 residues. CDR1 is SGDLS and CDR2 is YYNGEE in the germline V gene. With 0 bases removed from V and 3 bases from J, the gap between germline ends came to 10 bases.

The chain is built from TRBV28 and TRBJ1-3; 9 bases align to TRBD1. The CDR3 is 16 amino acids. CDR1 is MDHEN, CDR2 SYDVKM, per germline. The ends lost 6 bases at V and 3 bases at J; junction bases unmatched: 9. For the CDR3, the DNA is TGTGCCAGCAGGGCAACGGGACAGGGTTATGGAAACACCATATATTTT. It is translated as CASRATGQGYGNTIYF.

The V and J genes are TRBV5-4 and TRBJ2-1; the D is unclear. The germline V gene has CDR1 SGHNT and CDR2 YYREEE (reference sequence). The CDR3 extends over 15 amino acids. Trimming took off 0 bases at V and 6 bases at J, with 13 bases between the two ends. The CDR3 reads CASSLGERQSNEQFF. The CDR3 bases are TGTGCCAGCAGCTTGGGAGAACGGCAATCCAATGAGCAGTTCTTC.

The genes are TRBV7-9 and TRBJ2-3; 8 bases map to TRBD2. The CDR3 spans 18 residues. The germline CDR1 and CDR2 sequences are SEHNR and FQNEAQ (reference sequence). Unmatched junction bases numbered 12, after V lost 4 bases and J lost 0 bases. CDR3 sequence reads: CASSSGLVWATSTDTQYF. In DNA, the CDR3 is TGTGCCAGCAGCTCGGGACTAGTTTGGGCAACTAGCACAGATACGCAGTATTTT.